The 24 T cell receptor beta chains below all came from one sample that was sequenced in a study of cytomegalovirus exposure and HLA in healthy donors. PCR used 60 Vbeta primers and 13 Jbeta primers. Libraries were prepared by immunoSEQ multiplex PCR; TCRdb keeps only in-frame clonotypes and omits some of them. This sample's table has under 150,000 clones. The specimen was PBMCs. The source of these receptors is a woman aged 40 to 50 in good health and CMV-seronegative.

DNA of the CDR3: TGTGCCAGCAGTGAAAGGACGCCGAGGGTAGATACGCAGTATTTT. It yields the protein CASSERTPRVDTQYF. The chain joins TRBV2 to TRBJ2-3; weak D call: TRBD2 (5 bases). The ends were cut back, 2 bases at V and 5 bases at J, with 14 bases in the middle. Germline V lookup: CDR1 SNHLY, CDR2 FYNNEI. There are 15 residues in the CDR3.

CDR3 loop: CASSRLSGGATDTQYF. Here the CDR3 DNA reads TGTGCCAGCAGCCGGCTTAGCGGGGGGGCCACAGATACGCAGTATTTT. The gene calls are TRBV7-2 and TRBJ2-3; 11 nucleotides match TRBD2. The CDR3 runs to 16 residues. Looked up from germline, CDR1 is SGHTA and CDR2 is FQGNSA. Trimming took 5 bases from V and 2 from J; bases not matched to a gene: 6.

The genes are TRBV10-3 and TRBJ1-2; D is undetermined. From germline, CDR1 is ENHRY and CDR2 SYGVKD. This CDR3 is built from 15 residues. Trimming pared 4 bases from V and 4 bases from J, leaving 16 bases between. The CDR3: CAISGTPRGAYGYTF. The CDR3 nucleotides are TGTGCCATCAGTGGGACCCCCCGGGGAGCCTATGGCTACACCTTC.

The CDR3, as DNA: TGTGCCATCAGTGGACCTGGACAGTCCTATGGCTACACCTTC. Encoded protein: CAISGPGQSYGYTF. The rearrangement joins TRBV10-3 to TRBJ1-2; D possibly corresponds to TRBD1 (6 bases). The CDR3 contains 14 residues. Germline V gene sequence: CDR1 ENHRY, CDR2 SYGVKD. Trimming cost V 4 bases and J 4 bases, with 13 bases left between them.

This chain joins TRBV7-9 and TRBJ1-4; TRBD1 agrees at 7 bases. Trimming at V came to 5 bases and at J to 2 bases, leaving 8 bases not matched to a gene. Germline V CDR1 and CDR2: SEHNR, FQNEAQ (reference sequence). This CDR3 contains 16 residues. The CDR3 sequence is CASSQEVGQTNEKLFF. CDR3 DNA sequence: TGTGCCAGCAGCCAAGAGGTGGGACAGACTAATGAAAAACTGTTTTTT.

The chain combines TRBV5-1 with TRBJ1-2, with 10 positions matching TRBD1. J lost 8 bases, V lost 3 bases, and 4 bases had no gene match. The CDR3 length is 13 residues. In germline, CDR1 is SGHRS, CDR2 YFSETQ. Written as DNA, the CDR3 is TGCGCCAGCAGCTCGGACAGGGGGACGGGCTACACCTTC. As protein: CASSSDRGTGYTF.

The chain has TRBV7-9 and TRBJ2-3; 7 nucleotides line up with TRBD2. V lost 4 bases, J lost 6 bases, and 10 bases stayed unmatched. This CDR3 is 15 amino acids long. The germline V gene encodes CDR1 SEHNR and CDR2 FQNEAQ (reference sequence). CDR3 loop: CASSWRLAPTDTQYF. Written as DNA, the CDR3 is TGTGCCAGCAGCTGGAGACTAGCCCCCACCGATACGCAGTATTTT.

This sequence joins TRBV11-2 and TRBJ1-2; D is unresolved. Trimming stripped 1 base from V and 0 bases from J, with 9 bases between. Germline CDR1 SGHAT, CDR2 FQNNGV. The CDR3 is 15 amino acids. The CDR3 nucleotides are TGTGCCAGCAGCTTAGGGGCCAAAACTAACTATGGCTACACCTTC. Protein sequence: CASSLGAKTNYGYTF.

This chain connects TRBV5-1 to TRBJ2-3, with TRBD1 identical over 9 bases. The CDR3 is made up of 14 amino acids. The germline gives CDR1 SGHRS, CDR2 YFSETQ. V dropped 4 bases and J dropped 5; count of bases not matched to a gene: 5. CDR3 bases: TGCGCCAGCAGCAGGGACAGGGTAGGAGATACGCAGTATTTT. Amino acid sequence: CASSRDRVGDTQYF. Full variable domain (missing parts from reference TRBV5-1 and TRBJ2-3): KAGVTQTPRYLIKTRGQQVTLSCSPISGHRSVSWYQQTPGQGLQFLFEYFSETQRNKGNFPGRFSGRQFSNSRSEMNVSTLELGDSALYLCASSRDRVGDTQYFGPGTRLTVL.

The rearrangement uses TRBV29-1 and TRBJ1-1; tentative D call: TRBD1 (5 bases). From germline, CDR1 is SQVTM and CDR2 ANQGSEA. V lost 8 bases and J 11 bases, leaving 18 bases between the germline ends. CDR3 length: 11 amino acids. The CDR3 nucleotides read TGCAGCCTACAGCCTGGGGCAGAGGCTTTCTTT. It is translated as CSLQPGAEAFF.

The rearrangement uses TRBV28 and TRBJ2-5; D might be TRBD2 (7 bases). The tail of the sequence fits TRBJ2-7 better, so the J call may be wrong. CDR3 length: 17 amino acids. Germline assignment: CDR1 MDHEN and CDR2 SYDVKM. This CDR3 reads CASSPAPGGGGSYEQYF. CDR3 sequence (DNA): TGTGCCAGCAGCCCAGCCCCAGGAGGGGGGGGTTCCTACGAGCAGTACTTC.

The CDR3 bases are TGCGCCAGCAGCCACGAGGGTCATACGCAGTATTTT. It codes for CASSHEGHTQYF. The V gene is TRBV4-3, the J gene TRBJ2-3, with D maybe TRBD2 (5 bases). V was shortened by 3 bases and J by 7 bases, with 8 bases between the two germline ends. This CDR3 spans 12 amino acids. In germline, CDR1 is LGHNA, CDR2 YSLEER.

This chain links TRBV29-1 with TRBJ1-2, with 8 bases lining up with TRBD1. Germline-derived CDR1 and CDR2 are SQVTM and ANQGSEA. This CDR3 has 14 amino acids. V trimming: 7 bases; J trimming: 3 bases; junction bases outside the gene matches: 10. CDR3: CSGGQGVVDYGYTF. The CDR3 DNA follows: TGCAGCGGAGGACAGGGCGTCGTGGACTATGGCTACACCTTC. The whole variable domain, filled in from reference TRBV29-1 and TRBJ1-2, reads SAVISQKPSRDICQRGTSLTIQCQVDSQVTMMFWYRQQPGQSLTLIATANQGSEATYESGFVIDKFPISRPNLTFSTLTVSNMSPEDSSIYLCSGGQGVVDYGYTFGSGTRLTVV.

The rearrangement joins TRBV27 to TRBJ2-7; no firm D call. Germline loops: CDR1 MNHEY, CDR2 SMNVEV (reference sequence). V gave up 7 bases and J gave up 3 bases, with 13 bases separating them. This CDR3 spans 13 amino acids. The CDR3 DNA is TGTGCCAGCACCCCCTGGACGGACTACGAGCAGTACGTC. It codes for CASTPWTDYEQYV.

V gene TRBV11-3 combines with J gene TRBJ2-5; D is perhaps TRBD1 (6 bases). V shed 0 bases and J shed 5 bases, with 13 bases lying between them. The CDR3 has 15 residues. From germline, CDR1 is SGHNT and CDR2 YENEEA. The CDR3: CASSLEGFQGETQYF. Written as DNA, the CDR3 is TGTGCCAGCAGCTTAGAGGGGTTCCAGGGGGAGACCCAGTACTTC.

The CDR3, as DNA: TGTGCCAGCAGCGTGGCTGGACTAGCGGGCCTACTTAACAATGAGCAGTTCTTC. Encoded protein: CASSVAGLAGLLNNEQFF. The chain couples TRBV9 to TRBJ2-1; 11 bases line up with TRBD2. Germline V CDR1 and CDR2: SGDLS, YYNGEE. V shed 2 bases and J 5 bases; nucleotides not matched to a gene: 12. The CDR3 contains 18 residues.

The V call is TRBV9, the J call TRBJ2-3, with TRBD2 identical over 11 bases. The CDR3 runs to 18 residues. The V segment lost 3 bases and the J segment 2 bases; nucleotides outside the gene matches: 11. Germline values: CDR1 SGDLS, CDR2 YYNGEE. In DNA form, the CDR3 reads TGTGCCAGCAGCGCCGGCCCGGGACTAGCGGAAAACACAGATACGCAGTATTTT. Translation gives CASSAGPGLAENTDTQYF.

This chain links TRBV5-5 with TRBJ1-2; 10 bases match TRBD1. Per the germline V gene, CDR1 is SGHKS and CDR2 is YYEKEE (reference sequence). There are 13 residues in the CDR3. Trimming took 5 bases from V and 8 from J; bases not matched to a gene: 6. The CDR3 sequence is CASRSGTGVGYTF. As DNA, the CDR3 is TGTGCCAGCAGATCGGGGACAGGGGTAGGCTACACCTTC. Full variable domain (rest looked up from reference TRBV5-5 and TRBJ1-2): DAGVTQSPTHLIKTRGQQVTLRCSPISGHKSVSWYQQVLGQGPQFIFQYYEKEERGRGNFPDRFSARQFPNYSSELNVNALLLGDSALYLCASRSGTGVGYTFGSGTRLTVV.

The CDR3 DNA is TGCGCCAGCAGCCAAGATTGGGGGAGGGATGGCTACACCTTC. Its protein is CASSQDWGRDGYTF. The genes are TRBV4-3 and TRBJ1-2; TRBD1 might be the D (5 bases). CDR3 length: 14 amino acids. Germline V gene data show CDR1 as LGHNA and CDR2 as YSLEER. Trimming took off 0 bases at V and 6 bases at J, with 11 bases between the two ends.

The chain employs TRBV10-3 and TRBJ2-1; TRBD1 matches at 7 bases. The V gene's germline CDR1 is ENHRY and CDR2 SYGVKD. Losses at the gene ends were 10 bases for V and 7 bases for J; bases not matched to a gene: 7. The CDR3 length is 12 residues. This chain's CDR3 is CATEGGGNEQFF. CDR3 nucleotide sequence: TGTGCCACCGAAGGGGGCGGGAATGAGCAGTTCTTC.

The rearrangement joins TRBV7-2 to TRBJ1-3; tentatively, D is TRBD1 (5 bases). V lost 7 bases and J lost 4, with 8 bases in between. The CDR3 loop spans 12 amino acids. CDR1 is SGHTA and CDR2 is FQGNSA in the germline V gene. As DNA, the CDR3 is TGTGCCAGCACCACAGGAGGAAACACCATATATTTT. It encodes CASTTGGNTIYF.

In nucleotides, the CDR3 is TGTGCCAGCAGAGACAGGGCGAACACCGGGGAGCTGTTTTTT. Translated: CASRDRANTGELFF. The chain has TRBV5-8 and TRBJ2-2, with TRBD1 matching 7 bases. J was trimmed by 0 bases and V by 5 bases; bases with no gene match: 1. Germline V CDR1 and CDR2: SGHTS, YDEGEE. The CDR3 runs 14 residues.

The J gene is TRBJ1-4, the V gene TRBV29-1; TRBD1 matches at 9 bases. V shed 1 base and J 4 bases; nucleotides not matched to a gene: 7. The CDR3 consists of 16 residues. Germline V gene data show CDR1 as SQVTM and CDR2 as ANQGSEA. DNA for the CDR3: TGCAGCGTTGAAGGGTCGGGACAGGGTATTAATGAAAAACTGTTTTTT. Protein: CSVEGSGQGINEKLFF.

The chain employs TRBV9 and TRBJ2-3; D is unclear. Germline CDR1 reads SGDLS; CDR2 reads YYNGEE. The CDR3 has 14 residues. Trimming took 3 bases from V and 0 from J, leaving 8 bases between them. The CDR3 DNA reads TGTGCCAGCAGCGGAGACATTAGCACAGATACGCAGTATTTT. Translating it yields CASSGDISTDTQYF.